This entry lists 13 T cell receptor beta chains sequenced from one sample in a study of PD-L1 blockade in urothelial cancer. Time point noted: pretreatment peripheral blood. Using immunoSEQ multiplex PCR, the repertoire was profiled, and TCRdb retains in-frame clones only, with some absent. This sample has 86,000 or so clones; under 90% occur once, and the top ten carry roughly an eighth. The material sequenced was PBMCs, taken around atezolizumab (anti-PD-L1) treatment. Receptor source: a man in his 60s with urothelial cancer.

This clone was seen only once. This chain connects TRBV5-1 to TRBJ2-3; 9 nucleotides match TRBD2. CDR3 length equals 16 residues. J lost 3 bases, V lost 1 base, and 6 bases had no gene match. The germline gives CDR1 SGHRS, CDR2 YFSETQ. The CDR3 sequence is CASSLSGTSRTDTQYF. DNA of the CDR3: TGCGCCAGCAGCTTGTCCGGGACTAGCAGGACAGATACGCAGTATTTT.

This rearrangement joins TRBV5-6 to TRBJ2-1, with 8 bases identical to TRBD1. The CDR3 consists of 14 residues. Germline V gene sequence: CDR1 SGHDT, CDR2 YYEEEE. The ends lost 4 bases at V and 9 bases at J; junction bases unmatched: 9. In nucleotides, the CDR3 is TGTGCCAGCAGCGGCCAGGCAGGGGGCGTTGAGCAGTTCTTC. Its protein product is CASSGQAGGVEQFF. The variable domain in full, completed from reference TRBV5-6 and TRBJ2-1, reads DAGVTQSPTHLIKTRGQQVTLRCSPKSGHDTVSWYQQALGQGPQFIFQYYEEEERQRGNFPDRFSGHQFPNYSSELNVNALLLGDSALYLCASSGQAGGVEQFFGPGTRLTVL.

This clone came up once. V gene TRBV5-1 combines with J gene TRBJ2-5; TRBD1 agrees at 9 bases. The CDR3 runs to 14 residues. Germline CDR1 SGHRS, CDR2 YFSETQ. Trimming removed 0 bases from V and 4 bases from J; junction bases left unmatched: 1. CDR3 loop: CASSLDRGRETQYF. CDR3 sequence (DNA): TGCGCCAGCAGCTTGGACAGGGGGCGAGAGACCCAGTACTTC.

This clone was counted between two and nine times. The CDR3 sequence is CASSLNAGRTEAFF. The DNA for the CDR3 is TGTGCCAGCAGTTTAAATGCGGGGCGCACTGAAGCTTTCTTT. The chain links TRBV27 to TRBJ1-1; D perhaps matches TRBD1 (5 bases). This CDR3 has 14 residues. Germline CDR1 is MNHEY and CDR2 is SMNVEV (reference sequence). Trimming shortened V by 2 bases and J by 4 bases, and 11 bases separated the two germline ends.

The chain links TRBV4-2 to TRBJ2-3; a weak D match, TRBD2 (6 bases). Germline CDR1 LGHNA, CDR2 YNFKEQ. CDR3 length: 17 residues. The V end lost 0 bases, the J end lost 1 base, and 14 bases lay between the germline ends. For the CDR3, the DNA is TGTGCCAGCAGCCAAGAAAGGACGGGGGTTCGCACAGATACGCAGTATTTT. This codes for CASSQERTGVRTDTQYF.

V is TRBV13 and J is TRBJ2-7; TRBD1 aligns across 9 bases. Germline V CDR1 and CDR2: PRHDT, FYEKMQ (reference sequence). The junction had 7 bases not matched to a gene; V was cut back by 6 bases and J by 1 base. This CDR3 has 15 residues. CDR3 sequence reads: CASSRTGGLSYEQYF. The CDR3 DNA reads as TGTGCCAGCAGTCGCACAGGGGGCTTGTCCTACGAGCAGTACTTC.

This chain connects TRBV10-1 to TRBJ2-7; tentative D call: TRBD2 (5 bases). Looked up from germline, CDR1 is WNHNN and CDR2 is SYGVQD (reference sequence). Trimming left V 3 bases short and J 1 base short, with 10 bases between. The CDR3 contains 14 residues. This chain's CDR3 is CASSDHGKSYEQYF. The DNA of the CDR3 is TGCGCCAGCAGTGATCACGGGAAATCCTACGAGCAGTACTTC.

CDR3 amino acids: CASSSVLYEQYF. The CDR3 region has the DNA TGTGCCAGCAGTTCGGTCCTATACGAGCAGTACTTC. The rearrangement joins TRBV28 to TRBJ2-7; D is unresolved. Per germline, CDR1 MDHEN and CDR2 SYDVKM. The CDR3 length is 12 residues. V was trimmed by 4 bases and J by 4 bases, leaving 8 bases between them.

The chain combines TRBV10-3 with TRBJ1-1; tentatively, D is TRBD1 (6 bases). V was shortened by 3 bases and J by 7 bases, with 9 bases between the two germline ends. Germline CDR1 is ENHRY and CDR2 is SYGVKD. The CDR3 has 12 residues. CDR3 amino acids: CAISELTGEAFF. For the CDR3, the DNA is TGTGCCATCAGTGAACTGACAGGTGAAGCTTTCTTT.

The chain carries TRBV5-1 and TRBJ1-1, with D perhaps TRBD1 (5 bases). The length of the CDR3 is 13 residues. The germline V and J ends were trimmed by 5 bases and 1 base, with 9 bases remaining between them. CDR1 is SGHRS and CDR2 is YFSETQ in the germline V gene. Here the CDR3 DNA reads TGCGCCAGCAGTTATGACAGGAACACTGAAGCTTTCTTT. It specifies CASSYDRNTEAFF. Full variable domain (remainder filled in from reference TRBV5-1 and TRBJ1-1): KAGVTQTPRYLIKTRGQQVTLSCSPISGHRSVSWYQQTPGQGLQFLFEYFSETQRNKGNFPGRFSGRQFSNSRSEMNVSTLELGDSALYLCASSYDRNTEAFFGQGTRLTVV.

The chain employs TRBV28 and TRBJ1-2; D is uncertain. Germline CDR1 MDHEN, CDR2 SYDVKM. Trimming shortened V by 5 bases and J by 2 bases, and 15 bases separated the two germline ends. This CDR3 is 15 amino acids long. In DNA form, the CDR3 reads TGTGCCAGCAGTCGGGCTGAGGGAGGGAACTATGGCTACACCTTC. Protein product: CASSRAEGGNYGYTF.

This clone was counted between two and nine times. This sample includes further DNA sequences coding for the same CDR3. The chain uses TRBV5-1 and TRBJ1-1; no definite D call. From germline, CDR1 is SGHRS and CDR2 YFSETQ. Trimming stripped 4 bases from V and 1 base from J, with 5 bases between. This CDR3 has 12 amino acids. CDR3 coding DNA: TGCGCCAGCAGCGCGGGGAACACTGAAGCTTTCTTT. Encoded protein: CASSAGNTEAFF.

The rearrangement joins TRBV5-4 to TRBJ2-5; 9 bases are shared with TRBD2. The CDR3 sequence is 15 residues long. CDR1 is SGHNT and CDR2 is YYREEE in the germline V gene (reference sequence). V lost 5 bases to trimming and J lost 6 bases; unmatched junction nucleotides: 11. The CDR3 sequence is CASSSGGVLIQTQYF. The CDR3 DNA sequence: TGTGCCAGCAGTAGCGGGGGAGTCCTCATTCAGACCCAGTACTTC.